This entry is about one T cell receptor beta chain. CDR1 and CDR2 (germline): DFQATT, SNEGSKA (reference sequence). CDR3 length: 11 residues. The germline V and J ends were trimmed by 4 bases and 6 bases, with 10 bases remaining between them. This sample was taken from a study of OX40 agonist ivuxolimab in advanced cancers. Clones were sequenced by immunoSEQ multiplex PCR, and TCRdb holds only the in-frame ones, with some missing. The table has fewer than 55,000 clones, more than 75% seen once. Sample: CD4+ or CD8+ T cells sorted from blood, taken in a trial of the OX40 agonist ivuxolimab. This TCR came from an adult with an advanced solid tumor such as melanoma, head and neck, liver or kidney cancer. This sequence joins TRBV20-1 and TRBJ2-7; D is perhaps TRBD1 (5 bases). The CDR3 DNA reads as TGCAGTGCTAAAGAAGGGGTCGAGCAGTACTTC. Translating gives CSAKEGVEQYF.